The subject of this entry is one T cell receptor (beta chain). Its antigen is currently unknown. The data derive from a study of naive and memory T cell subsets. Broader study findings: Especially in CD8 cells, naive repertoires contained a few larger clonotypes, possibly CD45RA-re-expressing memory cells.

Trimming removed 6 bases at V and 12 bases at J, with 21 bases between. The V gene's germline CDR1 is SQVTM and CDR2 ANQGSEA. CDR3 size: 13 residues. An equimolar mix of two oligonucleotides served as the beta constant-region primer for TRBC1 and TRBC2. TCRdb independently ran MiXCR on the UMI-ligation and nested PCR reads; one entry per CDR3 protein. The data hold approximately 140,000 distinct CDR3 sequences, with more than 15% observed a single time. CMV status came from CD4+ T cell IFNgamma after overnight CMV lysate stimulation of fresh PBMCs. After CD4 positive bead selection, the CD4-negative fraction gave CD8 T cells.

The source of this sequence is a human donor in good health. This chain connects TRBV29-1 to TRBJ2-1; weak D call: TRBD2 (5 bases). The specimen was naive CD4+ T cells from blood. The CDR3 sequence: CSVTSAKAGGQFF. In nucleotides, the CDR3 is TGCAGCGTGACCAGCGCAAAAGCAGGAGGGCAGTTCTTC.